This T cell receptor beta chain appears in the sequencing data of a study of T-cell reconstitution after alpha-beta-depleted transplantation in children. V was trimmed by 0 bases and J by 2 bases, leaving 5 bases between them. This CDR3 contains 12 residues. CDR1 SQVTM and CDR2 ANQGSEA come from the germline V gene. The TCRbeta library was prepared with unique molecular identifiers. Each CDR3 protein gets one entry after TCRdb re-called the PCR reads with MiXCR. This sample has 670,000 or so distinct CDR3 sequences, with 10% to 15% found just once. As to this clonotype: A much bigger clone sits one base away, suggesting this may be a read error.

This chain uses TRBV29-1 with TRBJ2-7; D unclear. Sequences were derived from PBMCs, sampled before TCRalphabeta/CD19-depleted stem cell transplant. This sequence was found in a girl aged 2-10 years with congenital amegakaryocytic thrombocytopenia, due to receive a stem cell transplant. CDR3 protein: CSVEENAYEQYF. The DNA of the CDR3 is TGCAGCGTTGAAGAGAACGCCTACGAGCAGTACTTC.